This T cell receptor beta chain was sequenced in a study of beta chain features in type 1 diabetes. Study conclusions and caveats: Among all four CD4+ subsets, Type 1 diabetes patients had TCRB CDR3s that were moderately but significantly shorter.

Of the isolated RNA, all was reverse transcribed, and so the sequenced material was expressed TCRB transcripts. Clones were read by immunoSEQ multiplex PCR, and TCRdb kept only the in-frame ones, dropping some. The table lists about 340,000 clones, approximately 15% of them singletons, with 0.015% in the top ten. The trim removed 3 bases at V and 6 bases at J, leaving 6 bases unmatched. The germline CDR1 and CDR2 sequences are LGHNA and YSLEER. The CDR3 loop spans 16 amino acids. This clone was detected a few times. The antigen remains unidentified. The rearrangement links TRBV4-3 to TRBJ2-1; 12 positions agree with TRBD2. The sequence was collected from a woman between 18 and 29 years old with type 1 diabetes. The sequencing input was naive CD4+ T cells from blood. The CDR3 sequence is CASSHPRLAGVNEQFF. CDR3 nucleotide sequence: TGCGCCAGCAGCCACCCTCGACTAGCGGGAGTCAATGAGCAGTTCTTC.